This note documents a single T cell receptor (beta chain) sequence. The clone's antigen remains unknown. Base qualities are not recorded, but no much larger clone differs from it by a single base. The germline V gene encodes CDR1 DFQATT and CDR2 SNEGSKA (reference sequence). The CDR3 goes from the cysteine to the phenylalanine over 13 residues. CDR3 DNA only is kept here, 39 bases in frame from base 1. For this chain, trimming is 6 bases at the V end and 3 bases at the J end, and the number of junction bases without a gene match is 8. The method was RT-PCR. These reads were obtained on an Illumina MiSeq. TCRdb reprocessing: public reads trimmed at Q25 with fastp, clones called with MiXCR, in-frame beta chains kept. Rows merge per CDR3 protein into single entries with the most common DNA and genes. This sample gives about 700,000 distinct CDR3 sequences in total; 13% to 15% of them show up just once. Of the sample, around 3.3% is held by the ten largest clones.

These data come from a study (dated by TCRdb to the mid-2010s). The receptor was derived from a female donor in good health, serving as a healthy control. Sequenced: memory CD4+ T cells from blood. The rearranged chain carries TRBV20-1 and TRBJ2-7; the junction holds 7 bases that match TRBD2. The DNA sequence is given as TGCAGTGCCCTGGGGAGCGGGATCTACGAGCAGTACTTC. Translated, this is CSALGSGIYEQYF.